Each of the 32 T cell receptor beta chains below was sequenced from the same sample in a study of tumour-infiltrating T cells in Burkitt lymphoma. Assay used: immunoSEQ multiplex PCR; TCRdb lists only in-frame clones, some missing. The sample holds about 10,000 clones, 62% seen once. The specimen sequenced was tumor tissue. The receptors come from a human donor with diffuse large B-cell lymphoma.

The chain is built from TRBV27 and TRBJ2-4; D is perhaps TRBD1 (5 bases). The CDR3 sequence is 13 residues long. The ends were cut back, 6 bases at V and 7 bases at J, with 13 bases in the middle. Germline CDR1 is MNHEY and CDR2 is SMNVEV (reference sequence). The CDR3: CASRGAGLNIQYF. The CDR3 DNA follows: TGTGCCAGCAGAGGGGCAGGCCTGAACATTCAGTACTTC.

Here the CDR3 reads CASSRDRTVNEKLFF. In nucleotides, the CDR3 is TGTGCCAGCAGCCGGGACAGGACCGTTAATGAAAAACTGTTTTTT. The gene calls are TRBV7-9 and TRBJ1-4; TRBD1 matches at 8 bases. The length of the CDR3 is 15 residues. The J segment lost 4 bases and the V segment lost 5 bases, leaving 6 bases of the junction unmatched. The germline CDR1 and CDR2 sequences are SEHNR and FQNEAQ (reference sequence).

This clone was seen a handful of times. The chain is built from TRBV5-5 and TRBJ1-1; 7 nucleotides match TRBD1. This CDR3 region has 15 residues. Per germline, CDR1 SGHKS and CDR2 YYEKEE (reference sequence). Trimming took 4 bases from V and 1 from J; bases not matched to a gene: 7. This CDR3 is CASSRTGTENTEAFF. CDR3 coding DNA: TGTGCCAGCAGCCGGACCGGGACAGAGAACACTGAAGCTTTCTTT.

The rearrangement links TRBV6-5 to TRBJ1-2; no definite D call. The ends were cut back, 6 bases at V and 2 bases at J, with 16 bases in the middle. The CDR3 runs 15 residues. Germline V gene lookup returns CDR1 MNHEY and CDR2 SVGAGI. The CDR3 region has the DNA TGTGCCAGCAGAACTAGCCCTGGGCGGAACTATGGCTACACCTTC. Protein product: CASRTSPGRNYGYTF.

The genes are TRBV7-6 and TRBJ2-5, with 10 positions matching TRBD1. This CDR3 spans 15 amino acids. Per the germline V gene, CDR1 is SGHVS and CDR2 is FNYEAQ. J was trimmed by 5 bases and V by 1 base; bases with no gene match: 4. The CDR3 here is CASSLGQGAWETQYF. In DNA form, the CDR3 reads TGTGCCAGCAGCTTAGGACAGGGGGCCTGGGAGACCCAGTACTTC. Complete variable domain (other parts from reference TRBV7-6 and TRBJ2-5): GAGVSQSPRYKVTKRGQDVALRCDPISGHVSLYWYRQALGQGPEFLTYFNYEAQQDKSGLPNDRFSAERPEGSISTLTIQRTEQRDSAMYRCASSLGQGAWETQYFGPGTRLLVL.

The chain joins TRBV6-4 to TRBJ1-1; no reliable D call. The CDR3 is made up of 13 amino acids. The germline V gene has CDR1 MRHNA and CDR2 SNTAGT. Trimming cost V 4 bases and J 0 bases, with 6 bases left between them. The DNA for the CDR3 is TGTGCCAGCAGTGCCACGGTGAACACTGAAGCTTTCTTT. Protein: CASSATVNTEAFF.

The count of this clone is one. V and J are TRBV15 and TRBJ1-4; unclear D gene. Germline V gene lookup returns CDR1 LNHNV and CDR2 YYDKDF (reference sequence). Trimming took off 0 bases at V and 8 bases at J, with 13 bases between the two ends. The CDR3 consists of 15 residues. DNA for the CDR3: TGTGCCACCAGCAGAGATCCCCAAAGGCAAGAAAAACTGTTTTTT. Protein product: CATSRDPQRQEKLFF.

Remarks on this clone: The junction does not match germline at one end; this may be a read error. The genes are TRBV2 and TRBJ1-1; D unresolved. The CDR3 is made up of 12 amino acids. CDR1 and CDR2 from the germline V gene are SNHLY and FYNNEI. Here the CDR3 DNA reads TGTGCCAGCAGAGAAGCGAACACTGAAGCTTTCTTT. Its protein is CASREANTEAFF. The full variable domain, rest sourced from reference TRBV2 and TRBJ1-1, is EPEVTQTPSHQVTQMGQEVILRCVPISNHLYFYWYRQILGQKVEFLVSFYNNEISEKSEIFDDQFSVERPDGSNFTLKIRSTKLEDSAMYFCASREANTEAFFGQGTRLTVV.

The chain is built from TRBV2 and TRBJ1-1; D not certain. Germline values: CDR1 SNHLY, CDR2 FYNNEI. The V and J ends lost 6 bases and 0 bases respectively, with 5 bases between them. The CDR3 runs 12 residues. This CDR3 is CASSRMNTEAFF. The CDR3 DNA reads as TGTGCCAGCAGCAGAATGAACACTGAAGCTTTCTTT.

This clone is termed large. The rearrangement joins TRBV2 to TRBJ2-3, with TRBD1 as a possible D gene (5 bases). The CDR3 contains 14 residues. V shed 1 base and J shed 1 base, with 6 bases lying between them. Germline values: CDR1 SNHLY, CDR2 FYNNEI. The CDR3 nucleotides are TGTGCCAGCAGTGAAGGCAGGGGCACAGATACGCAGTATTTT. It encodes CASSEGRGTDTQYF. Variable domain in full (rest from reference TRBV2 and TRBJ2-3): EPEVTQTPSHQVTQMGQEVILRCVPISNHLYFYWYRQILGQKVEFLVSFYNNEISEKSEIFDDQFSVERPDGSNFTLKIRSTKLEDSAMYFCASSEGRGTDTQYFGPGTRLTVL.

This clone came up a few times. CDR3 residues: CASRGRGSTEAFF. CDR3 bases: TGTGCCAGCAGGGGCAGGGGTTCTACTGAAGCTTTCTTT. The chain combines TRBV7-8 with TRBJ1-1; D might be TRBD1 (6 bases). The CDR3 extends over 13 amino acids. Trimming removed 6 bases from V and 5 bases from J, with 13 bases in between. The germline CDR1 and CDR2 sequences are SGHVS and FQNEAQ.

This sequence joins TRBV7-6 and TRBJ1-6; the D gene is possibly TRBD1 (5 bases). The CDR3 sequence is 12 residues long. Germline loops: CDR1 SGHVS, CDR2 FNYEAQ. Trimming removed 6 bases from V and 6 bases from J, with 6 bases in between. This CDR3 is CASRTANSPLHF. DNA of the CDR3: TGTGCCAGCAGGACAGCTAATTCACCCCTCCACTTT. Full variable domain (missing parts from reference TRBV7-6 and TRBJ1-6): GAGVSQSPRYKVTKRGQDVALRCDPISGHVSLYWYRQALGQGPEFLTYFNYEAQQDKSGLPNDRFSAERPEGSISTLTIQRTEQRDSAMYRCASRTANSPLHFGNGTRLTVT.

This rearrangement joins TRBV10-2 to TRBJ1-5; D gene ambiguous. The V and J ends lost 7 bases and 3 bases respectively, with 10 bases between them. Germline assignment: CDR1 WSHSY and CDR2 SAAADI. The CDR3 totals 13 residues. The CDR3 DNA reads TGCGCCAGCAAGGACCGAAACAATCAGCCCCAGCATTTT. This sequence encodes CASKDRNNQPQHF.

The chain uses TRBV2 and TRBJ1-1; no clear D. Germline V gene data show CDR1 as SNHLY and CDR2 as FYNNEI. CDR3 length equals 11 residues. V was shortened by 3 bases and J by 11 bases, with 10 bases between the two germline ends. CDR3 residues: CASSDSFRAFF. In DNA form, the CDR3 reads TGTGCCAGCAGTGACTCATTCAGGGCTTTCTTT.

The gene calls are TRBV2 and TRBJ1-3; D not certain. CDR3 length equals 13 residues. The germline V gene encodes CDR1 SNHLY and CDR2 FYNNEI. V was cut by 7 bases and J by 2 bases, with 9 bases left in between. The CDR3 loop is CASNKDTGNTIYF. The CDR3 nucleotides are TGTGCCAGCAATAAGGATACTGGAAACACCATATATTTT. The full variable domain, completed using reference TRBV2 and TRBJ1-3, is EPEVTQTPSHQVTQMGQEVILRCVPISNHLYFYWYRQILGQKVEFLVSFYNNEISEKSEIFDDQFSVERPDGSNFTLKIRSTKLEDSAMYFCASNKDTGNTIYFGEGSWLTVV.

This clone was seen once. V is TRBV14 and J is TRBJ1-2, with 8 nucleotides matching TRBD1. J was trimmed by 2 bases and V by 1 base; bases with no gene match: 6. CDR3 length: 16 residues. Germline V lookup: CDR1 SGHDN, CDR2 FVKESK. In DNA form, the CDR3 reads TGTGCCAGCAGCCAAGGGCAGGGGGCATGGAACTATGGCTACACCTTC. Translation gives CASSQGQGAWNYGYTF.

About this clone: The same CDR3 can be traced to other DNA sequences in this sample. For the CDR3, the DNA is TGCGCCAGCAGCCTCGGAGGGGGCTATGGCTACACCTTC. The encoded protein is CASSLGGGYGYTF. The chain recombines TRBV4-1 with TRBJ1-2, with D maybe TRBD1 (6 bases). CDR1 MGHRA and CDR2 YSYEKL come from the germline V gene. Trimming stripped 4 bases from V and 4 bases from J, with 10 bases between. CDR3 length: 13 amino acids.

This clone is a singleton in its sample. The V gene is TRBV19, the J gene TRBJ2-3, with TRBD2 matching 10 bases. Looked up from germline, CDR1 is LNHDA and CDR2 is SQIVND (reference sequence). This CDR3 comprises 15 residues. J was trimmed by 0 bases and V by 10 bases; bases with no gene match: 7. CDR3 DNA: TGTGCCACTGGACTAGCGGCGATTAGCACAGATACGCAGTATTTT. Its translation: CATGLAAISTDTQYF.

The chain combines TRBV27 with TRBJ1-2, with 9 bases aligning to TRBD1. The germline V gene encodes CDR1 MNHEY and CDR2 SMNVEV (reference sequence). The CDR3 consists of 14 residues. The ends lost 6 bases at V and 3 bases at J; junction bases unmatched: 5. This chain's CDR3 is CASSLTGGHYGYTF. In DNA form, the CDR3 reads TGTGCCAGCAGCCTGACAGGGGGGCACTATGGCTACACCTTC.

The gene calls are TRBV6-1 and TRBJ1-5, with unresolved D. This CDR3 is built from 14 residues. Germline V gene data show CDR1 as MNHNS and CDR2 as SASEGT. V was clipped by 4 bases and J by 6 bases, with 13 bases between them. CDR3 sequence (DNA): TGTGCCAGCAGTGGCGGACCGCCCATTCAGCCCCAGCATTTT. It specifies CASSGGPPIQPQHF.

The chain recombines TRBV30 with TRBJ2-3; no clear D gene. The CDR3 is 13 amino acids. CDR1 is GTSNPN and CDR2 is SVGIG in the germline V gene (reference sequence). Trimming pared 1 base from V and 9 bases from J, leaving 14 bases between. The CDR3 spells CAWSDLVRRTQYF. The CDR3 nucleotides are TGTGCCTGGAGTGACCTCGTCAGGAGAACGCAGTATTTT.

This clone was detected only a few times. The chain links TRBV7-9 to TRBJ1-4, with TRBD1 as a possible D gene (6 bases). This CDR3 comprises 17 residues. Trimming pared 0 bases from V and 4 bases from J, leaving 15 bases between. From germline, CDR1 is SEHNR and CDR2 FQNEAQ (reference sequence). In DNA, the CDR3 is TGTGCCAGCAGCTTAGCGCGAAGCGAAGGGGGTAATGAAAAACTGTTTTTT. Its protein product is CASSLARSEGGNEKLFF.

This clone came up a few times. The chain has TRBV7-9 and TRBJ1-2; D gene uncertain. There are 15 residues in the CDR3. Germline CDR1 and CDR2: SEHNR and FQNEAQ (reference sequence). V lost 5 bases, J lost 2 bases, and 15 bases lay in between. DNA of the CDR3: TGTGCCAGCAGCCCGCCCCGGGATCCAAACTATGGCTACACCTTC. Translating gives CASSPPRDPNYGYTF.

The chain carries TRBV10-3 and TRBJ1-6; D perhaps matches TRBD1 (5 bases). Germline lookup yields CDR1 ENHRY and CDR2 SYGVKD. The CDR3 runs to 12 residues. In DNA form, the CDR3 reads TGTGCACACCGGGACGGTAATTCACCCCTCCACTTT. It encodes CAHRDGNSPLHF.

The chain links TRBV18 to TRBJ2-4, with 7 bases lining up with TRBD2. Looked up from germline, CDR1 is KGHSH and CDR2 is LQKENI. The CDR3 loop spans 15 amino acids. Unmatched junction bases numbered 6, after V lost 5 bases and J lost 2 bases. The CDR3 DNA follows: TGTGCCAGCTCATTGCCCGGGACTACCAAAAACATTCAGTACTTC. Protein: CASSLPGTTKNIQYF.

This rearrangement joins TRBV5-1 to TRBJ2-1; 10 nucleotides agree with TRBD2. Germline V CDR1 and CDR2: SGHRS, YFSETQ. The length of the CDR3 is 14 residues. The trim removed 4 bases at V and 7 bases at J, leaving 5 bases unmatched. The CDR3 sequence: CASSPGTSENEQFF. CDR3 DNA sequence: TGCGCCAGCAGCCCCGGGACTAGCGAGAATGAGCAGTTCTTC.

This rearrangement joins TRBV7-3 to TRBJ2-7; no clear D. The CDR3 totals 13 residues. Per germline, CDR1 SGHTA and CDR2 FQGTGA. Trimming removed 2 bases at V and 5 bases at J, with 10 bases between. This CDR3 is CASSLSVQDEQYF. The CDR3 DNA sequence: TGTGCCAGCAGCTTATCGGTACAAGACGAGCAGTACTTC.

V gene TRBV27 combines with J gene TRBJ1-1; D is unresolved. Germline V CDR1 and CDR2: MNHEY, SMNVEV (reference sequence). Trimming took off 2 bases at V and 1 base at J, with 5 bases between the two ends. The length of the CDR3 is 13 residues. CDR3 nucleotide sequence: TGTGCCAGCAGTTTAGGGAAGAACACTGAAGCTTTCTTT. This codes for CASSLGKNTEAFF.

The J gene is TRBJ2-5, the V gene TRBV6-5; the D is unclear. The CDR3 is 14 amino acids. CDR1 is MNHEY, CDR2 SVGAGI, per germline. Trimming took off 6 bases at V and 2 bases at J, with 13 bases between the two ends. CDR3 amino acids: CASSPGLRQETQYF. CDR3 in DNA: TGTGCCAGCAGCCCTGGGTTGCGTCAAGAGACCCAGTACTTC.

This clone occurred once. This chain joins TRBV29-1 and TRBJ2-3; D unclear. In germline, CDR1 is SQVTM, CDR2 ANQGSEA. Trimming left V 1 base short and J 5 bases short, with 10 bases between. The CDR3 sequence is 13 residues long. The CDR3 sequence: CSVEVSIGDTQYF. CDR3 sequence (DNA): TGCAGCGTTGAAGTGTCCATTGGAGATACGCAGTATTTT.

The chain has TRBV19 and TRBJ2-2, with D possibly matching TRBD2 (5 bases). This CDR3 is built from 15 residues. V lost 7 bases and J lost 0, with 12 bases in between. Germline loops: CDR1 LNHDA, CDR2 SQIVND (reference sequence). The CDR3, as DNA: TGTGCCAGTAAGGCAGGACTTTCGAACACCGGGGAGCTGTTTTTT. It is translated as CASKAGLSNTGELFF.

The chain uses TRBV10-3 and TRBJ1-6; 12 nucleotides align to TRBD1. CDR1 ENHRY and CDR2 SYGVKD come from the germline V gene. The CDR3 runs to 14 residues. The junction had 4 bases not matched to a gene; V was cut back by 7 bases and J by 9 bases. This CDR3 reads CAITGTGGGSPLHF. The CDR3 DNA is TGTGCCATCACCGGGACAGGGGGCGGTTCACCCCTCCACTTT.